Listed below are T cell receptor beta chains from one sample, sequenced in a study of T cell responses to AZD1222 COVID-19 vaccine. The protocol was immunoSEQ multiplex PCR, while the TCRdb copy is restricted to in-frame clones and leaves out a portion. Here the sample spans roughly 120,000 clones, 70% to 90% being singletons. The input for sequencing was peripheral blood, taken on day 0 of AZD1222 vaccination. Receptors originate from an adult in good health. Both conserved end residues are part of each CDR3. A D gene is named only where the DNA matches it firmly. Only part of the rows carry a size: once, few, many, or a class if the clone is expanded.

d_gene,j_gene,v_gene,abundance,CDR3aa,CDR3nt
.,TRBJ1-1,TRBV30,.,CAWSVPGFTEAFF,TGTGCCTGGAGTGTACCCGGGTTCACTGAAGCTTTCTTT
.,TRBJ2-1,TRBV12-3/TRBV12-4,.,CASSTYNEQFF,TGTGCCAGCAGCACCTACAATGAGCAGTTCTTC
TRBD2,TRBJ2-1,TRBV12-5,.,CASRREGYYNEQFF,TGTGCTAGCCGGCGGGAGGGTTATTACAATGAGCAGTTCTTC
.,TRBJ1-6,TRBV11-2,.,CASSFPGTADNSPLHF,TGTGCCAGCAGCTTCCCCGGGACGGCGGATAATTCACCCCTCCACTTT
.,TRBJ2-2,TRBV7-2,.,CASSPHRNTGELFF,TGTGCCAGCAGCCCCCACAGGAACACCGGGGAGCTGTTTTTT
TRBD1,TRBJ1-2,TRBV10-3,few,CAISETGQGYGYTF,TGTGCCATCAGTGAGACAGGACAGGGCTATGGCTACACCTTC
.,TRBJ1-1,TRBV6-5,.,CASRNRIGRGFEAFF,TGTGCCAGCAGGAACCGAATAGGGCGAGGCTTTGAAGCTTTCTTT
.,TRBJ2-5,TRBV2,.,CASSPPPTSQETQYF,TGTGCCAGCAGTCCACCCCCGACTAGTCAAGAGACCCAGTACTTC
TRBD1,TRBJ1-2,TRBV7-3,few,CASSPDREGYGYTF,TGTGCCAGCAGCCCGGACAGGGAAGGCTATGGCTACACCTTC
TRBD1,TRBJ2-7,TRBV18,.,CASSPRPSGQTYEQYF,TGTGCCAGCTCACCAAGGCCCTCGGGACAGACCTACGAGCAGTACTTC
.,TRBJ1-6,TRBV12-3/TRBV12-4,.,CASRGGQSPLHF,TGTGCCAGCAGGGGGGGGCAATCACCCCTCCACTTT
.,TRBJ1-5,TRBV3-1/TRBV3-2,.,CASSQNSNQPQHF,TGTGCCAGCAGCCAAAATAGCAATCAGCCCCAGCATTTT
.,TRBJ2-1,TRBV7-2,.,CASSILAYNEQFF,TGTGCCAGCAGCATTCTAGCCTACAATGAGCAGTTCTTC
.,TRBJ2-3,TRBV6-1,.,CASSEFKGGRRMRLTDTQYF,TGTGCCAGCAGTGAATTCAAGGGCGGCAGGCGAATGAGACTCACAGATACGCAGTATTTT
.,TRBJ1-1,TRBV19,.,CASSIRREDLMNTEAFF,TGTGCCAGTAGTATAAGGAGGGAAGACCTAATGAACACTGAAGCTTTCTTT
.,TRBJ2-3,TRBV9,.,CASSVGPHTDTQYF,TGTGCCAGCAGCGTAGGCCCACACACAGATACGCAGTATTTT
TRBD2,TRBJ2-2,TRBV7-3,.,CASSPSGLNTGELFF,TGTGCCAGCAGTCCTAGCGGGTTGAACACCGGGGAGCTGTTTTTT
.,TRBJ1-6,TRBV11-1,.,CASSLQGSSYNSPLHF,TGTGCCAGCAGCTTGCAGGGGAGCTCCTATAATTCACCCCTCCACTTT
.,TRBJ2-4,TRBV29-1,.,CSVSTLAEGLIQYF,TGCAGCGTCTCTACCTTAGCGGAGGGGTTGATTCAGTACTTC
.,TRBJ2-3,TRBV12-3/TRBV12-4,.,CASSLWGRGTQYF,TGTGCCAGCAGTTTATGGGGTCGGGGTACGCAGTATTTT
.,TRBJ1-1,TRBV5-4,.,CASSSWTARNTEAFF,TGTGCCAGCAGCTCCTGGACTGCCCGGAACACTGAAGCTTTCTTT
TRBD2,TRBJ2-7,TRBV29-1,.,CSAGEGAYEQYF,TGCAGCGCTGGGGAGGGAGCCTACGAGCAGTACTTC
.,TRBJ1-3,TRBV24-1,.,CATSDPNLGNTIYF,TGTGCCACCAGTGATCCGAACCTTGGAAACACCATATATTTT
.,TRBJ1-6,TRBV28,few,CASSVTGQTTSPLHF,TGTGCCAGCAGTGTTACCGGACAGACAACTTCACCCCTCCACTTT
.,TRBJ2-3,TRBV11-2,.,CASSLGGGHTTDTQYF,TGTGCCAGCAGCTTGGGGGGGGGACATACCACAGATACGCAGTATTTT
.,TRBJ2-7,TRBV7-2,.,CASSLGGGYDEQYF,TGTGCCAGCAGCTTAGGAGGGGGGTATGACGAGCAGTACTTC
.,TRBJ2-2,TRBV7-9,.,CASSSGRLGGTRTGELFF,TGTGCCAGCAGCTCGGGTCGCTTGGGGGGAACTCGCACCGGGGAGCTGTTTTTT
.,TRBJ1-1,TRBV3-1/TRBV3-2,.,CASSQGPENTEAFF,TGTGCCAGCAGCCAAGGGCCAGAGAACACTGAAGCTTTCTTT
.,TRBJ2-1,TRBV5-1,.,CASSSLPPGPGDEQFF,TGCGCCAGCAGCTCCCTCCCTCCGGGGCCCGGCGATGAGCAGTTCTTC
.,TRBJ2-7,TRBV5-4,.,CASSLVGFNEQYF,TGTGCCAGCAGCTTGGTGGGGTTCAACGAGCAGTACTTC
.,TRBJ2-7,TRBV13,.,CASSLVGDEQYF,TGTGCCAGCAGCTTAGTAGGCGACGAGCAGTACTTC
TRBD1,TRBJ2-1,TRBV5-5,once,CASSLHQGVYNEQFF,TGTGCCAGCAGCCTGCATCAGGGGGTGTACAATGAGCAGTTCTTC
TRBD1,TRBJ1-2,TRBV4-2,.,CASSQTGGAGGYTF,TGTGCCAGCAGCCAGACAGGGGGCGCAGGCGGCTACACCTTC
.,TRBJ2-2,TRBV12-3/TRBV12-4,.,CASSLQGTGELFF,TGTGCCAGCAGTTTACAGGGGACCGGGGAGCTGTTTTTT
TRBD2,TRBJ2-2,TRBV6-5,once,CASSYPRGDGGELFF,TGTGCCAGCAGCTATCCACGGGGGGACGGCGGGGAGCTGTTTTTT
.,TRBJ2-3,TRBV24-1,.,CATSDPTGTSTDTQYF,TGTGCCACCAGTGACCCTACCGGGACTAGCACAGATACGCAGTATTTT
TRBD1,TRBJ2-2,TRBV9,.,CASSVVGTGWNAGELFF,TGTGCCAGCAGCGTAGTTGGGACAGGGTGGAACGCCGGGGAGCTGTTTTTT
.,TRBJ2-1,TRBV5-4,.,CASTQVGGEINNEQFF,TGTGCCAGCACACAAGTGGGAGGCGAAATTAACAATGAGCAGTTCTTC
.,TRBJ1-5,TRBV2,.,CASSYSNQPQHF,TGTGCCAGCAGTTATAGCAATCAGCCCCAGCATTTT
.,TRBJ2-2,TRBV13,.,CASSGSAGELFF,TGTGCCAGCAGCGGGAGCGCCGGGGAGCTGTTTTTT
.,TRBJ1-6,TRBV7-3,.,CARVCGVGRYNSPLHF,TGTGCCAGAGTGTGCGGGGTAGGCCGATATAATTCACCCCTCCACTTT
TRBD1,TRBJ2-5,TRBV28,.,CASSTTGGVETQYF,TGTGCCAGCAGTACTACAGGGGGCGTAGAGACCCAGTACTTC
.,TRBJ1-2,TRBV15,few,CATSRVGGRTTLSFGYTF,TGTGCCACCAGCAGAGTGGGGGGACGTACCACCTTAAGTTTTGGCTACACCTTC
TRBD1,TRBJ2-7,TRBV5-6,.,CASSSTGPPYEQYF,TGTGCCAGCAGCTCGACAGGGCCTCCCTACGAGCAGTACTTC
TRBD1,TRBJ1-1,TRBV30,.,CAWGTGGGDTEAFF,TGTGCCTGGGGGACAGGGGGAGGTGACACTGAAGCTTTCTTT
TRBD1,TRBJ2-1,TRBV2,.,CASLRDSPNSEQFF,TGTGCCAGCCTCCGGGACAGCCCGAATTCTGAGCAGTTCTTC
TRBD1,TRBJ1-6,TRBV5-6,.,CASSREGAPHSPLHF,TGTGCCAGCAGCCGGGAGGGGGCCCCACATTCACCCCTCCACTTT
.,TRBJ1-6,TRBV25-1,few,CASSEYVKGDSPLHF,TGTGCCAGCAGTGAATACGTCAAGGGGGATTCACCCCTCCACTTT
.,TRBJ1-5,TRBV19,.,CASSINPGQWGQPQHF,TGTGCCAGTAGTATAAATCCGGGGCAGTGGGGTCAGCCCCAGCATTTT
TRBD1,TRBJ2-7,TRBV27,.,CASSLAYTNTGGSMVYEQYF,TGTGCCAGCAGTTTAGCCTATACCAATACAGGGGGCAGTATGGTCTACGAGCAGTACTTC
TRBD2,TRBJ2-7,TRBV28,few,CASSAWGGPRTYEQYF,TGTGCCAGCAGTGCTTGGGGGGGTCCACGTACCTACGAGCAGTACTTC
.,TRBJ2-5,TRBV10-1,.,CASHSEEETQYF,TGCGCCAGCCATTCGGAAGAAGAGACCCAGTACTTC
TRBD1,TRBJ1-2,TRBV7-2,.,CASSLDRASYGYTF,TGTGCCAGCAGCTTGGACAGGGCCAGCTATGGCTACACCTTC